These 26 T cell receptor beta chains came from one sample sequenced in a study of blood T cell repertoires in COVID-19. Assay used: immunoSEQ multiplex PCR; TCRdb lists only in-frame clones, some missing. The sample includes about 670,000 clones, just under 90% seen only once; the top ten take 0.2% to 0.3%. The sample taken for sequencing was peripheral blood. Receptors were obtained from a young woman with acute or convalescent COVID-19.

V usage is TRBV18 and J usage is TRBJ1-3, with 7 bases fitting TRBD1. Losses at the gene ends were 0 bases for V and 4 bases for J; bases not matched to a gene: 6. The CDR3 has 16 amino acids. In germline, CDR1 is KGHSH, CDR2 LQKENI. In DNA form, the CDR3 reads TGTGCCAGCTCACCACCGGAGGGGGCTCTGGGAAACACCATATATTTT. Its protein product is CASSPPEGALGNTIYF.

The chain recombines TRBV7-9 with TRBJ2-1, with D perhaps matching TRBD1 (6 bases). Germline-derived CDR1 and CDR2 are SEHNR and FQNEAQ (reference sequence). V lost 1 base and J 8 bases, leaving 18 bases between the germline ends. The CDR3 is 16 residues long. The CDR3 region has the DNA TGTGCCAGCAGCTTAGATGGGACATCCGAATTGGATGAGCAGTTCTTC. Its protein is CASSLDGTSELDEQFF.

The chain employs TRBV19 and TRBJ1-3; no definite D call. Per the germline V gene, CDR1 is LNHDA and CDR2 is SQIVND (reference sequence). The CDR3 sequence is 16 residues long. V lost 0 bases and J 0 bases, leaving 9 bases between the germline ends. The chain's CDR3 is CASSIEGSHSGNTIYF. The CDR3 DNA reads as TGTGCCAGTAGTATAGAGGGCAGCCACTCTGGAAACACCATATATTTT.

This clone was observed once. DNA for the CDR3: TGTGCCAGCAGCCACCGGACAGGGGGCTTTTACGAGCAGTACTTC. It is translated as CASSHRTGGFYEQYF. The V and J genes are TRBV3-1 (or the pseudogene TRBV3-2) and TRBJ2-7; 11 bases map to TRBD1. V lost 3 bases to trimming and J lost 4 bases; unmatched junction nucleotides: 5. In germline, CDR1 is LGHDT, CDR2 YNNKEL (reference sequence). CDR3 size: 15 residues.

The chain's CDR3 is CASSLDGWGGINSPLHF. DNA for the CDR3: TGTGCCAGCAGCTTGGACGGATGGGGGGGCATTAATTCACCCCTCCACTTT. This rearrangement joins TRBV5-6 to TRBJ1-6, with a tentative D call TRBD1 (6 bases). Per the germline V gene, CDR1 is SGHDT and CDR2 is YYEEEE. The CDR3 consists of 17 residues. Trimming shortened V by 0 bases and J by 6 bases, and 16 bases separated the two germline ends.

The chain links TRBV6-5 to TRBJ1-4, with D unresolved. The CDR3 has 15 amino acids. Germline V gene sequence: CDR1 MNHEY, CDR2 SVGAGI. V was clipped by 7 bases and J by 8 bases, with 20 bases between them. The CDR3 DNA is TGTGCCAGCATGGGCCTTAATACCCGTGGGGAAAAACTGTTTTTT. It encodes CASMGLNTRGEKLFF.

The chain employs TRBV9 and TRBJ2-1; 16 nucleotides align to TRBD2. From germline, CDR1 is SGDLS and CDR2 YYNGEE. After removal of 3 bases from V and 5 bases from J, the junction contained 14 bases not matched to a gene. The CDR3 has 20 residues. The CDR3 protein is CASSGRTGTSGGEKNNEQFF. In DNA, the CDR3 is TGTGCCAGCAGCGGCCGCACCGGGACTAGCGGGGGGGAAAAAAACAATGAGCAGTTCTTC.

The gene calls are TRBV5-1 and TRBJ1-1, with D tentatively TRBD1 (6 bases). The length of the CDR3 is 16 residues. Trimming took off 3 bases at V and 1 base at J, with 16 bases between the two ends. In germline, CDR1 is SGHRS, CDR2 YFSETQ. The CDR3: CASSWGPGTRNTEAFF. In DNA form, the CDR3 reads TGCGCCAGCAGCTGGGGTCCCGGGACACGGAACACTGAAGCTTTCTTT.

The CDR3 region is CASTYPRGRSPLHF. CDR3 DNA: TGTGCCAGCACCTATCCCAGGGGGCGATCACCCCTCCACTTT. The rearrangement joins TRBV28 to TRBJ1-6; TRBD1 agrees at 8 bases. Germline V gene sequence: CDR1 MDHEN, CDR2 SYDVKM. V gave up 7 bases and J gave up 10 bases; unmatched junction bases: 9. The CDR3 is made up of 14 amino acids.

The genes are TRBV6-1 and TRBJ1-5, with no clear D. The CDR3 has 15 residues. V lost 3 bases, J lost 7 bases, and 16 bases lay in between. Germline CDR1 and CDR2: MNHNS and SASEGT. The CDR3 protein is CASSDPTITSQPQHF. DNA for the CDR3: TGTGCCAGCAGTGATCCTACTATTACTAGCCAGCCCCAGCATTTT.

V gene TRBV9 combines with J gene TRBJ2-5; possible D gene TRBD2, 5 bases. The CDR3 spans 14 residues. Germline lookup yields CDR1 SGDLS and CDR2 YYNGEE. Trimming removed 0 bases from V and 5 bases from J, with 11 bases in between. Here the CDR3 reads CASSVEGRGETQYF. Written as DNA, the CDR3 is TGTGCCAGCAGCGTAGAAGGGAGAGGGGAGACCCAGTACTTC.

The chain has TRBV24-1 and TRBJ1-3; D might be TRBD1 (5 bases). CDR1 and CDR2 (germline): KGHDR, SFDVKD. The V end lost 4 bases, the J end lost 0 bases, and 21 bases lay between the germline ends. The CDR3 loop spans 19 amino acids. The CDR3 region has the DNA TGTGCCACCAGTGAACTGGGACTGATCCTACCCGTCTCTGGAAACACCATATATTTT. It codes for CATSELGLILPVSGNTIYF.

The rearrangement joins TRBV12-3 or TRBV12-4 to TRBJ1-2; D is unresolved. The CDR3 loop spans 12 amino acids. The V and J ends lost 1 base and 8 bases respectively, with 8 bases between them. Here the CDR3 DNA reads TGTGCCAGCAGTTTAGGGGAGCAGGGCTACACCTTC. Translation: CASSLGEQGYTF.

The chain has TRBV5-6 and TRBJ2-7; perhaps TRBD1 as D (6 bases). Germline CDR1 is SGHDT and CDR2 is YYEEEE. Trimming pared 1 base from V and 3 bases from J, leaving 11 bases between. This CDR3 region has 14 residues. As DNA, the CDR3 is TGTGCCAGCAGCTTGTGTAGGGACATCTACGAGCAGTACTTC. It is translated as CASSLCRDIYEQYF.

In nucleotides, the CDR3 is TGTGCCAGCAGTAACGGCGGGGGAACAGATACGCAGTATTTT. This sequence encodes CASSNGGGTDTQYF. The genes are TRBV5-5 and TRBJ2-3; 7 nucleotides align to TRBD2. Germline CDR1 reads SGHKS; CDR2 reads YYEKEE (reference sequence). V lost 5 bases, J lost 3 bases, and 6 bases stayed unmatched. The CDR3 has 14 amino acids.

V usage is TRBV5-1 and J usage is TRBJ2-1; 9 bases align to TRBD1. The CDR3 spans 15 residues. V shed 3 bases, J shed 13 bases, and the junction held 14 bases outside the gene matches. Germline CDR1 and CDR2: SGHRS and YFSETQ. The CDR3, as DNA: TGCGCCAGCAGCTCAACACCGGGACAGGGTACGAATCAGTTCTTC. It is translated as CASSSTPGQGTNQFF.

The chain has TRBV6-5 and TRBJ2-3, with a possible D match to TRBD2 (5 bases). The V end lost 5 bases, the J end lost 4 bases, and 16 bases lay between the germline ends. This CDR3 contains 15 residues. CDR1 is MNHEY and CDR2 is SVGAGI in the germline V gene. CDR3 loop: CASSPFGDGPDTQYF. As DNA, the CDR3 is TGTGCCAGCAGTCCCTTCGGGGATGGGCCAGATACGCAGTATTTT.

V and J are TRBV18 and TRBJ1-2; D perhaps matches TRBD1 (6 bases). The CDR3 contains 12 residues. CDR1 and CDR2 from the germline V gene are KGHSH and LQKENI. Trimming cost V 3 bases and J 8 bases, with 10 bases left between them. The DNA for the CDR3 is TGTGCCAGCTCACCGGACAGTGCCGGCTACACCTTC. Its translation: CASSPDSAGYTF.

The chain employs TRBV3-1 (or the pseudogene TRBV3-2) and TRBJ1-2, with 7 bases matching TRBD1. With V trimmed by 0 bases and J by 8 bases, 12 bases remained unmatched. The CDR3 contains 16 residues. Germline V gene lookup returns CDR1 LGHDT and CDR2 YNNKEL (reference sequence). The CDR3 loop reads CASSQDGWTGWGGYTF. In DNA form, the CDR3 reads TGTGCCAGCAGCCAAGATGGATGGACAGGCTGGGGGGGCTACACCTTC.

V usage is TRBV14 and J usage is TRBJ1-3, with D perhaps TRBD1 (5 bases). The length of the CDR3 is 14 residues. Trimming took off 1 base at V and 5 bases at J, with 9 bases between the two ends. Germline-derived CDR1 and CDR2 are SGHDN and FVKESK. The CDR3 reads CASSQVTARNTIYF. The CDR3 nucleotides are TGTGCCAGCAGCCAAGTGACAGCCAGAAACACCATATATTTT.

The chain recombines TRBV15 with TRBJ1-1; 9 bases align to TRBD1. The CDR3 loop spans 15 amino acids. The ends lost 5 bases at V and 4 bases at J; junction bases unmatched: 8. Germline V gene sequence: CDR1 LNHNV, CDR2 YYDKDF (reference sequence). The CDR3, as DNA: TGTGCCACCAGCGTCCGGGACAGGGAGGCCACTGAAGCTTTCTTT. Its protein product is CATSVRDREATEAFF.

V is TRBV9 and J is TRBJ2-1; 8 nucleotides match TRBD2. The CDR3 is made up of 16 amino acids. Per the germline V gene, CDR1 is SGDLS and CDR2 is YYNGEE. V trimming: 4 bases; J trimming: 10 bases; junction bases outside the gene matches: 16. The CDR3 nucleotides read TGTGCCAGCAGCCCTCGGGGTAGCGGGGACTTCGGGGAGCAGTTCTTC. It yields the protein CASSPRGSGDFGEQFF. Based on the CDR3 plus reference TRBV9 and TRBJ2-1, the full variable domain is DSGVTQTPKHLITATGQRVTLRCSPRSGDLSVYWYQQSLDQGLQFLIQYYNGEERAKGNILERFSAQQFPDLHSELNLSSLELGDSALYFCASSPRGSGDFGEQFFGPGTRLTVL.

The V gene is TRBV3-1 (or the pseudogene TRBV3-2), the J gene TRBJ2-2, with no clear D. The V gene lost 6 bases and the J gene lost 4 bases, with 18 bases spanning the gap. Germline CDR1 and CDR2: LGHDT and YNNKEL (reference sequence). The CDR3 extends over 16 amino acids. In DNA, the CDR3 is TGTGCCAGCAGTCCCTTGGTTTTGAGGTCCACCGGGGAGCTGTTTTTT. Residues: CASSPLVLRSTGELFF.

V is TRBV2 and J is TRBJ2-7; 8 bases are shared with TRBD1. Germline V CDR1 and CDR2: SNHLY, FYNNEI. This CDR3 is built from 15 residues. V trimming: 5 bases; J trimming: 0 bases; junction bases outside the gene matches: 6. CDR3 in DNA: TGTGCCAGCAGTACGGACAGGGTCCTCTCCTACGAGCAGTACTTC. It translates to CASSTDRVLSYEQYF.

CDR3 in DNA: TGTGCCAGCAGCTTAAAGGGGGAGAGCACTGAAGCTTTCTTT. This encodes CASSLKGESTEAFF. The genes are TRBV7-3 and TRBJ1-1, with D possibly matching TRBD1 (6 bases). The V gene lost 1 base and the J gene lost 4 bases, with 10 bases spanning the gap. This CDR3 is built from 14 residues. Per germline, CDR1 SGHTA and CDR2 FQGTGA. Full variable domain (rest looked up from reference TRBV7-3 and TRBJ1-1): GAGVSQTPSNKVTEKGKYVELRCDPISGHTALYWYRQSLGQGPEFLIYFQGTGAADDSGLPNDRFFAVRPEGSVSTLKIQRTERGDSAVYLCASSLKGESTEAFFGQGTRLTVV.

V usage is TRBV19 and J usage is TRBJ2-7, with 7 bases identical to TRBD1. Trimming took 5 bases from V and 3 from J; bases not matched to a gene: 7. Germline V gene data show CDR1 as LNHDA and CDR2 as SQIVND (reference sequence). This CDR3 region has 14 residues. This CDR3 reads CASSLPDRIYEQYF. CDR3 DNA: TGTGCCAGTAGTCTCCCGGACAGGATCTACGAGCAGTACTTC.